These T cell receptor beta chains were read from a single sample in a study of T cell responses to AZD1222 COVID-19 vaccine. The protocol was immunoSEQ multiplex PCR, while the TCRdb copy is restricted to in-frame clones and leaves out a portion. The table has 150,000 to 200,000 clones, 90% to 95% seen once; the top ten hold roughly 3.8%. The source was peripheral blood, collected on day 0 of AZD1222 vaccination. Receptors originate from an adult in good health. Each CDR3 is given with its conserved first and last residue. Each record gives: D gene, CDR3 length, V gene, clone size, J gene, CDR3 protein, CDR3 DNA. D genes are given only for firm matches. Clone size is given for some rows only: seen once, a few or many times, or a class if the clone is expanded.

d_call: -
cdr3_length: 16
v_call: TRBV2
clone_size: once
j_call: TRBJ1-1
cdr3_aa: CASSEIGGGSKYEAFF
cdr3_nt: TGTGCCAGCAGTGAAATTGGGGGCGGATCGAAGTATGAAGCTTTCTTT

d_call: -
cdr3_length: 14
v_call: TRBV10-3
clone_size: -
j_call: TRBJ1-2
cdr3_aa: CAISLGGANYGYTF
cdr3_nt: TGTGCCATCAGTCTGGGGGGAGCTAACTATGGCTACACCTTC

d_call: -
cdr3_length: 15
v_call: TRBV13
clone_size: -
j_call: TRBJ1-6
cdr3_aa: CASSLGTASNSPLHF
cdr3_nt: TGTGCCAGCAGCTTAGGGACAGCTTCTAATTCACCCCTCCACTTT

d_call: -
cdr3_length: 17
v_call: TRBV21-1
clone_size: -
j_call: TRBJ2-7
cdr3_aa: CASVEIFRRTESYEQYF
cdr3_nt: TGTGCCAGCGTTGAGATTTTTCGCCGGACAGAGTCCTACGAGCAGTACTTC

d_call: -
cdr3_length: 15
v_call: TRBV5-1
clone_size: -
j_call: TRBJ2-3
cdr3_aa: CASSSEDRSTDTQYF
cdr3_nt: TGCGCCAGCAGCTCGGAGGACAGAAGCACAGATACGCAGTATTTT

d_call: -
cdr3_length: 16
v_call: TRBV7-4
clone_size: -
j_call: TRBJ1-5
cdr3_aa: CASMWRRQPRDQPQHF
cdr3_nt: TGTGCCAGCATGTGGAGGAGACAGCCACGGGATCAGCCCCAGCATTTT

d_call: -
cdr3_length: 14
v_call: TRBV3-1/TRBV3-2
clone_size: -
j_call: TRBJ2-1
cdr3_aa: CASSQDSAYTEQFF
cdr3_nt: TGTGCCAGCAGCCAAGATTCGGCTTACACCGAGCAGTTCTTC

d_call: -
cdr3_length: 12
v_call: TRBV6-2/TRBV6-3
clone_size: -
j_call: TRBJ1-1
cdr3_aa: CASSTRDTEAFF
cdr3_nt: TGTGCCAGCAGTACTCGGGACACTGAAGCTTTCTTT

d_call: TRBD1
cdr3_length: 15
v_call: TRBV7-7
clone_size: -
j_call: TRBJ2-3
cdr3_aa: CASSPVAGGSDTQYF
cdr3_nt: TGTGCCAGCAGCCCCGTGGCAGGGGGCTCAGATACGCAGTATTTT

d_call: -
cdr3_length: 13
v_call: TRBV30
clone_size: -
j_call: TRBJ1-4
cdr3_aa: CAWSRGVNEKLFF
cdr3_nt: TGTGCCTGGAGCCGGGGGGTTAATGAAAAACTGTTTTTT